This passage covers 29 T cell receptor beta chains from one sample sequenced in a study of T cells in Graves' hyperthyroidism and ophthalmopathy. TCR beta CDR3 regions were amplified from RNA. Initially, a first-round RT-PCR of the TCR CDR3 employed the HTBI primer set. In TCRdb, the multiplex PCR reads were re-called with MiXCR into one record per CDR3 protein. The top ten clones hold around 8% of a sample with 550,000 to 800,000 distinct CDR3 sequences, less than 20% of them seen once. The sample taken for sequencing was blood. All receptors derive from a man between 18 and 35 years old with Graves' hyperthyroidism.

This rearrangement joins TRBV28 to TRBJ2-7; TRBD2 aligns across 7 bases. J lost 6 bases, V lost 7 bases, and 15 bases had no gene match. The CDR3 has 15 residues. The germline V gene encodes CDR1 MDHEN and CDR2 SYDVKM. CDR3 protein: CASTPGGRGIGEQYF. Written as DNA, the CDR3 is TGTGCCAGCACCCCCGGCGGGAGAGGTATAGGCGAGCAGTACTTC.

The V call is TRBV20-1, the J call TRBJ2-7, with no clear D. The CDR3 covers 16 residues. Germline V CDR1 and CDR2: DFQATT, SNEGSKA (reference sequence). The V end lost 5 bases, the J end lost 3 bases, and 23 bases lay between the germline ends. DNA of the CDR3: TGCAGTGCTTTCCAGCCCGGAGACAAATTCTTCTACGAGCAGTACTTC. The encoded protein is CSAFQPGDKFFYEQYF.

This clonotype was seen repeatedly, ten times or more. The rearrangement links TRBV20-1 to TRBJ2-7, with no clear D. This CDR3 spans 12 amino acids. The ends were cut back, 5 bases at V and 5 bases at J, with 13 bases in the middle. Germline V gene lookup returns CDR1 DFQATT and CDR2 SNEGSKA (reference sequence). In DNA, the CDR3 is TGCAGTGCTGTACACGGCCGAGACGAGCAGTACTTC. Residues: CSAVHGRDEQYF.

This clonotype was seen repeatedly, ten times or more. This chain joins TRBV6-1 and TRBJ1-2, with TRBD1 as a possible D gene (6 bases). CDR3 length: 12 residues. Trimming cost V 1 base and J 6 bases, with 6 bases left between them. Germline V gene sequence: CDR1 MNHNS, CDR2 SASEGT. As DNA, the CDR3 is TGTGCCAGCAGTGAAGACAGGGATGGCTACACCTTC. Translated: CASSEDRDGYTF.

This clonotype was observed many times. The chain joins TRBV24-1 to TRBJ2-2; possibly TRBD1 for D (6 bases). The CDR3 consists of 15 residues. V was cut by 9 bases and J by 2 bases, with 15 bases left in between. Germline V gene data show CDR1 as KGHDR and CDR2 as SFDVKD. The CDR3 reads CATGRQDHNTGELFF. The CDR3 DNA reads TGTGCCACCGGGCGACAGGACCACAACACCGGGGAGCTGTTTTTT.

Worth noting for this clonotype: Since no conserved phenylalanine or tryptophan closes the CDR3, a read error is the likely cause. The chain is built from TRBV2 and TRBJ2-1; D gene unclear. Germline loops: CDR1 SNHLY, CDR2 FYNNEI. Trimming pared 6 bases from V and 3 bases from J, leaving 18 bases between. The CDR3 is 16 amino acids. The CDR3 DNA reads as TGTGCCAGCAGCCAAGATCCAATAGAAGGCTACAATGAGCAGTTCTCC. It specifies CASSQDPIEGYNEQFS.

This clonotype was seen ten or more times. V and J are TRBV28 and TRBJ1-5; D is undetermined. Trimming left V 5 bases short and J 3 bases short, with 8 bases between. Germline CDR1 reads MDHEN; CDR2 reads SYDVKM. The CDR3 covers 13 residues. As DNA, the CDR3 is TGTGCCAGCAGTCTTAATAACAATCAGCCCCAGCATTTT. Translation: CASSLNNNQPQHF.

This clonotype occurred many times. The chain recombines TRBV30 with TRBJ1-1, with D possibly being TRBD1 (6 bases). Trimming left V 5 bases short and J 0 bases short, with 13 bases between. Germline V gene sequence: CDR1 GTSNPN, CDR2 SVGIG (reference sequence). The CDR3 consists of 14 residues. The CDR3 bases are TGTGCCTGGGGGGGAGGGGGGATGAACACTGAAGCTTTCTTT. This sequence encodes CAWGGGGMNTEAFF.

There are many counts of this clonotype. Written as DNA, the CDR3 is TGTGCCAGCTCACCACCGGAGGGCTACGAGCAGTACTTC. It specifies CASSPPEGYEQYF. The chain recombines TRBV18 with TRBJ2-7; a weak D match, TRBD2 (6 bases). Trimming shortened V by 0 bases and J by 3 bases, and 6 bases separated the two germline ends. This CDR3 region has 13 residues. The germline V gene encodes CDR1 KGHSH and CDR2 LQKENI.

This clonotype was recorded at least ten times. The chain has TRBV27 and TRBJ2-7, with TRBD1 as a possible D gene (5 bases). Germline CDR1 MNHEY, CDR2 SMNVEV (reference sequence). V lost 4 bases and J 2 bases, leaving 15 bases between the germline ends. The length of the CDR3 is 15 residues. The CDR3 loop is CASSSLPPTAYEQYF. For the CDR3, the DNA is TGTGCCAGCAGTTCCCTCCCCCCGACAGCCTACGAGCAGTACTTC.

This clonotype showed up just a few times. This rearrangement joins TRBV14 to TRBJ2-7; 9 nucleotides line up with TRBD1. Trimming cost V 0 bases and J 5 bases; bases outside gene matches: 11. The germline gives CDR1 SGHDN, CDR2 FVKESK. There are 17 residues in the CDR3. The CDR3 reads CASSQDRPGQGSNEQYF. For the CDR3, the DNA is TGTGCCAGCAGCCAAGACCGCCCGGGACAGGGTAGCAACGAGCAGTACTTC.

This clonotype has a count of ten or more. This rearrangement joins TRBV28 to TRBJ2-7; D remains ambiguous. The CDR3 extends over 12 amino acids. Trimming removed 6 bases from V and 3 bases from J, with 9 bases in between. The V gene's germline CDR1 is MDHEN and CDR2 SYDVKM. CDR3 region: CASSPPHYEQYF. In nucleotides, the CDR3 is TGTGCCAGCAGCCCACCCCACTACGAGCAGTACTTC.

This clonotype was counted at least ten times. The chain is built from TRBV15 and TRBJ1-2; 7 bases fit TRBD1. With V trimmed by 5 bases and J by 4 bases, 7 bases remained unmatched. From germline, CDR1 is LNHNV and CDR2 YYDKDF (reference sequence). The CDR3 contains 14 residues. The CDR3 reads CATSEGARGYGYTF. The CDR3, as DNA: TGTGCCACCAGCGAGGGGGCGCGCGGCTATGGCTACACCTTC.

This clonotype was found many times. This chain connects TRBV28 to TRBJ2-3; 10 bases map to TRBD2. CDR3 size: 15 residues. With V trimmed by 3 bases and J by 5 bases, 5 bases remained unmatched. Germline CDR1 MDHEN, CDR2 SYDVKM. CDR3 in amino acids: CASSFDLAGEDTQYF. CDR3 coding DNA: TGTGCCAGCAGTTTTGATCTAGCGGGAGAAGATACGCAGTATTTT.

This clonotype has ten or more counts. Here the CDR3 reads CASSQGAGEQYF. The CDR3 nucleotides read TGTGCCAGCAGCCAGGGAGCCGGCGAGCAGTACTTC. V usage is TRBV6-1 and J usage is TRBJ2-7; D may be TRBD1 or TRBD2 (5 bases each). The CDR3 totals 12 residues. Germline loops: CDR1 MNHNS, CDR2 SASEGT. Trimming stripped 6 bases from V and 6 bases from J, with 12 bases between.

Ten or more counts support this clonotype. This chain connects TRBV18 to TRBJ1-2, with 8 positions matching TRBD1. CDR1 KGHSH and CDR2 LQKENI come from the germline V gene. Trimming removed 3 bases from V and 2 bases from J; junction bases left unmatched: 5. This CDR3 spans 15 amino acids. CDR3 sequence (DNA): TGTGCCAGCTCACCCCAGGGGGCCTTGAACTATGGCTACACCTTC. It is translated as CASSPQGALNYGYTF.

The chain couples TRBV10-3 to TRBJ2-1; 7 bases are a match to TRBD1. CDR3 length: 13 residues. With 7 bases clipped from V and 8 bases from J, the junction kept 8 bases outside the gene matches. Germline V gene data show CDR1 as ENHRY and CDR2 as SYGVKD. CDR3: CAITKTGSDEQFF. Here the CDR3 DNA reads TGTGCCATCACTAAGACAGGGAGCGATGAGCAGTTCTTC.

This clonotype has only a few counts. The chain uses TRBV20-1 and TRBJ2-1, with 8 bases matching TRBD2. Per the germline V gene, CDR1 is DFQATT and CDR2 is SNEGSKA (reference sequence). Trimming cost V 3 bases and J 10 bases; bases outside gene matches: 8. There are 13 residues in the CDR3. The DNA of the CDR3 is TGCAGTGCTAGGGGGACTAGTGTTTTCGAGCAGTTCTTC. This gives the protein CSARGTSVFEQFF.

This clonotype was seen many times. The chain recombines TRBV2 with TRBJ1-2; possible D gene TRBD1, 5 bases. CDR1 and CDR2 (germline): SNHLY, FYNNEI. V lost 6 bases and J 0 bases, leaving 8 bases between the germline ends. This CDR3 spans 13 amino acids. In DNA, the CDR3 is TGTGCCAGCAGGGGGACGGCTAACTATGGCTACACCTTC. Amino acid sequence: CASRGTANYGYTF.

The sample holds a few counts of this clonotype. V is TRBV18 and J is TRBJ2-2; possibly TRBD1 for D (6 bases). There are 14 residues in the CDR3. Trimming left V 3 bases short and J 4 bases short, with 9 bases between. Germline CDR1 and CDR2: KGHSH and LQKENI. CDR3 protein: CASSPQQGTGELFF. The CDR3, as DNA: TGTGCCAGCTCACCTCAACAGGGCACCGGGGAGCTGTTTTTT.

This clonotype has only a few counts. The V gene is TRBV20-1, the J gene TRBJ2-3, with D possibly matching TRBD2 (6 bases). Germline lookup yields CDR1 DFQATT and CDR2 SNEGSKA (reference sequence). V was cut by 3 bases and J by 8 bases, with 9 bases left in between. The CDR3 consists of 11 residues. The CDR3 DNA reads TGCAGTGCTAGCCCTAGCGCTACGCAGTATTTT. Translation gives CSASPSATQYF.

In its sample, this clonotype was seen many times. V gene TRBV28 combines with J gene TRBJ1-5; the match to TRBD1 covers 7 bases. Germline loops: CDR1 MDHEN, CDR2 SYDVKM. V trimming: 4 bases; J trimming: 5 bases; junction bases outside the gene matches: 5. This CDR3 is built from 14 residues. As DNA, the CDR3 is TGTGCCAGCAGTTCTCAGGGGGGATATCAGCCCCAGCATTTT. Its protein is CASSSQGGYQPQHF.

The CDR3 DNA reads TGTGCCAGCAGCCAGGAACGGACAGAAGCCAAAAACATTCAGTACTTC. This translates into CASSQERTEAKNIQYF. The rearrangement uses TRBV4-2 and TRBJ2-4; a possible D gene is TRBD1 (6 bases). This CDR3 is built from 16 residues. Trimming shortened V by 3 bases and J by 0 bases, and 12 bases separated the two germline ends. Germline assignment: CDR1 LGHNA and CDR2 YNFKEQ.

The rearrangement uses TRBV27 and TRBJ1-3, with a weak D call TRBD1 (5 bases). Germline CDR1 reads MNHEY; CDR2 reads SMNVEV (reference sequence). This CDR3 contains 16 residues. V was pared by 8 bases and J by 0 bases, with 17 bases between. The CDR3 nucleotides read TGTGCCAGCCGCGGCCCGACAGATTACTCTGGAAACACCATATATTTT. Translated, it gives CASRGPTDYSGNTIYF.

The chain has TRBV10-3 and TRBJ2-7; possible D gene TRBD1, 6 bases. The CDR3 contains 14 residues. CDR1 is ENHRY, CDR2 SYGVKD, per germline. Deletions cut 4 bases from V and 0 bases from J, with 10 bases between. CDR3 loop: CAISGQASSYEQYF. CDR3 nucleotide sequence: TGTGCCATCAGTGGACAGGCAAGCTCCTACGAGCAGTACTTC.

This clonotype was observed at least ten times. The chain couples TRBV18 to TRBJ1-5; D not resolved. Trimming left V 3 bases short and J 4 bases short, with 13 bases between. This CDR3 contains 15 residues. Germline CDR1 is KGHSH and CDR2 is LQKENI. This CDR3 is CASSPTPAGNQPQHF. CDR3 nucleotides: TGTGCCAGCTCACCCACCCCGGCTGGAAATCAGCCCCAGCATTTT.

The CDR3 DNA reads as TGTGCCAGTATTCATCGGGGCAGGCCGAACACTGAAGCTTTCTTT. It yields the protein CASIHRGRPNTEAFF. This chain uses TRBV19 with TRBJ1-1; a possible D gene is TRBD1 (5 bases). The germline CDR1 and CDR2 sequences are LNHDA and SQIVND (reference sequence). This CDR3 is 15 amino acids long. V shed 7 bases and J shed 1 base, with 16 bases lying between them.

This clonotype occurred many times. The V gene is TRBV24-1, the J gene TRBJ1-1, with D possibly matching TRBD1 (5 bases). The V and J ends lost 9 bases and 3 bases respectively, with 13 bases between them. CDR3 length equals 13 residues. Germline V gene data show CDR1 as KGHDR and CDR2 as SFDVKD. The CDR3: CATQKGGDTEAFF. The DNA for the CDR3 is TGTGCCACCCAGAAAGGAGGGGACACTGAAGCTTTCTTT.

This clonotype has a handful of counts. The V gene is TRBV20-1, the J gene TRBJ2-1; 10 bases agree with TRBD2. V was pared by 0 bases and J by 0 bases, with 11 bases of the junction left unmatched. The CDR3 consists of 19 residues. Germline values: CDR1 DFQATT, CDR2 SNEGSKA (reference sequence). The CDR3 protein is CSARDMGSGRPSSYNEQFF. The DNA of the CDR3 is TGCAGTGCTAGAGATATGGGTAGCGGGAGGCCGAGCTCCTACAATGAGCAGTTCTTC.